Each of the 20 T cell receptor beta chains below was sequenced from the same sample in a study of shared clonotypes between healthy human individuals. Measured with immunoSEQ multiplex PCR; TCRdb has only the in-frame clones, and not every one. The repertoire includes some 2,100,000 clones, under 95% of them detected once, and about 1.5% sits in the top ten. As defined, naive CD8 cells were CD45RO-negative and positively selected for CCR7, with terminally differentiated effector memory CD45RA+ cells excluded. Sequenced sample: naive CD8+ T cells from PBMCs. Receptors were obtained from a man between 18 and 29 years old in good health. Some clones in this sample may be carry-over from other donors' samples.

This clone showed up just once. The CDR3 DNA follows: TGTGCCAGCAGCTTAGTAGCGGGAGGTCCCTCCTACGAGCAGTACTTC. This codes for CASSLVAGGPSYEQYF. The genes are TRBV7-6 and TRBJ2-7; 10 bases map to TRBD2. This CDR3 spans 16 amino acids. Germline V CDR1 and CDR2: SGHVS, FNYEAQ. V trimming: 1 base; J trimming: 0 bases; junction bases outside the gene matches: 3.

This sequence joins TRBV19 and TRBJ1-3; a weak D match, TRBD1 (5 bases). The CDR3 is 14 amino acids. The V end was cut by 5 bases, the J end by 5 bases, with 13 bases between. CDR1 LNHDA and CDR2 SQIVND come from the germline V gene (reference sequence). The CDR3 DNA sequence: TGTGCCAGTAGTTTGGGGGAAGCAAGAAACACCATATATTTT. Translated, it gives CASSLGEARNTIYF.

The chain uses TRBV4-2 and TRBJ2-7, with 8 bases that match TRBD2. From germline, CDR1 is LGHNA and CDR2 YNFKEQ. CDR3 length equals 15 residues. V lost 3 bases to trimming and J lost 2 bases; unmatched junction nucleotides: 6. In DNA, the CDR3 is TGTGCCAGCAGCCAGCTACTAGCGGAGCCCTACGAGCAGTACTTC. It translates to CASSQLLAEPYEQYF.

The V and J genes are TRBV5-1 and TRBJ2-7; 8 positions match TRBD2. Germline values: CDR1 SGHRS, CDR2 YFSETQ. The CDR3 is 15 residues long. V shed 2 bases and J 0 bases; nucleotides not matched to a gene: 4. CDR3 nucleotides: TGCGCCAGCAGCTTCACGGGAGGGTCCTCCTACGAGCAGTACTTC. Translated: CASSFTGGSSYEQYF.

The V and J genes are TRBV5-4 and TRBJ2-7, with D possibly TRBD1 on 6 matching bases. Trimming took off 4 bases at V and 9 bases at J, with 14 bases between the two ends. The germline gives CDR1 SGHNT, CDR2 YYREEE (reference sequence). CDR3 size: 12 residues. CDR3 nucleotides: TGTGCCAGCAGCCTGGACAGTACGGGGCAGTACTTC. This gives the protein CASSLDSTGQYF.

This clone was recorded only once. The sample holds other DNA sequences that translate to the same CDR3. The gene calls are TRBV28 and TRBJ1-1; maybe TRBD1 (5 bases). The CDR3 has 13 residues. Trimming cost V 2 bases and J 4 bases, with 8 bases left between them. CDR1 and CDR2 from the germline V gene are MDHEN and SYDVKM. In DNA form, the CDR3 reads TGTGCCAGCAGTTTAGGGGGGGGCACTGAAGCTTTCTTT. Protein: CASSLGGGTEAFF.

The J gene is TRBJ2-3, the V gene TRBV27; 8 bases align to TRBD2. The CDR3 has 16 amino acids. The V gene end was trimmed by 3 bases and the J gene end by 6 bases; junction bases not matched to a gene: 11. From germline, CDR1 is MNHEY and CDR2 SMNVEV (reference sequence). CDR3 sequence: CASSFSGMAAYDTQYF. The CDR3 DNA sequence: TGTGCCAGCAGTTTTAGCGGGATGGCGGCATACGATACGCAGTATTTT.

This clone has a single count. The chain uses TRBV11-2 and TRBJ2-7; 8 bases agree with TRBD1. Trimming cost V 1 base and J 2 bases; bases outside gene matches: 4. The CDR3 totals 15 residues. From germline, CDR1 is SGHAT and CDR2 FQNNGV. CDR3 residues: CASSLGTGKAYEQYF. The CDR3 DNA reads TGTGCCAGCAGCTTAGGGACAGGGAAGGCCTACGAGCAGTACTTC.

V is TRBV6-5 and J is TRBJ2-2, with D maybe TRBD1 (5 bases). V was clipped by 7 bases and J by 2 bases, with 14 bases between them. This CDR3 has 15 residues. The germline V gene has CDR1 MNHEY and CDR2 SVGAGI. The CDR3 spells CASTPRDRNTGELFF. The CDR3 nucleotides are TGTGCCAGCACCCCTCGAGACAGAAACACCGGGGAGCTGTTTTTT.

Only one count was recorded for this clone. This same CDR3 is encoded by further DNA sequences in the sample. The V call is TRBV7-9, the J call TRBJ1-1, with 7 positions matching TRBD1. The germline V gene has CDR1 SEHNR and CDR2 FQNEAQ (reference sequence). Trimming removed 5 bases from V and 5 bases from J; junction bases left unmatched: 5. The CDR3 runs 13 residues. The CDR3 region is CASSPRGGTEAFF. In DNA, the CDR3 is TGTGCCAGCAGCCCCAGGGGGGGGACTGAAGCTTTCTTT. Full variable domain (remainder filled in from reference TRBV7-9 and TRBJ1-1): DTGVSQNPRHKITKRGQNVTFRCDPISEHNRLYWYRQTLGQGPEFLTYFQNEAQLEKSRLLSDRFSAERPKGSFSTLEIQRTEQGDSAMYLCASSPRGGTEAFFGQGTRLTVV.

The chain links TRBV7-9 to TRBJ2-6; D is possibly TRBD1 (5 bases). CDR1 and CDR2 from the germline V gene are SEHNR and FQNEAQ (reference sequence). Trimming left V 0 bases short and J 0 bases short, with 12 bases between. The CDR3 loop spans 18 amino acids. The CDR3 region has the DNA TGTGCCAGCAGCTTAGCTGTAGGGGCCAACTCTGGGGCCAACGTCCTGACTTTC. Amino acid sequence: CASSLAVGANSGANVLTF.

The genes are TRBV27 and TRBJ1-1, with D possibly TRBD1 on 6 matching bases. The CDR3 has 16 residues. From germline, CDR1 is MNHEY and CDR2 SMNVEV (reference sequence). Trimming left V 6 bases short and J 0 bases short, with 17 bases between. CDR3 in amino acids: CASSPEGGALNTEAFF. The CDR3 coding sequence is TGTGCCAGCAGCCCGGAGGGGGGGGCGCTGAACACTGAAGCTTTCTTT.

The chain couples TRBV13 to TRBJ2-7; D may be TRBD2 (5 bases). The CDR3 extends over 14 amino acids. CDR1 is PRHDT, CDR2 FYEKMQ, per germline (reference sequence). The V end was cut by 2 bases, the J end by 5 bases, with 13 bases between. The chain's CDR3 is CASSLQGSGDEQYF. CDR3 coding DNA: TGTGCCAGCAGCTTACAAGGGAGTGGCGACGAGCAGTACTTC.

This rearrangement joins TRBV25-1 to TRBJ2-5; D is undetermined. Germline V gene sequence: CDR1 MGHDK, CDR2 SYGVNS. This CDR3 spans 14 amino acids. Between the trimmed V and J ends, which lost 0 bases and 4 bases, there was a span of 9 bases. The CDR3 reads CASSEYKVGETQYF. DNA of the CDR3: TGTGCCAGCAGTGAATATAAGGTGGGAGAGACCCAGTACTTC.

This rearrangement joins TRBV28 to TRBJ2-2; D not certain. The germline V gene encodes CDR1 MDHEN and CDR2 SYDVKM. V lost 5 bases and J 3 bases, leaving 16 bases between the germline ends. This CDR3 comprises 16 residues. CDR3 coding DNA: TGTGCCAGCAGTGCCTTTGGCATCCCGGACACCGGGGAGCTGTTTTTT. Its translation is CASSAFGIPDTGELFF. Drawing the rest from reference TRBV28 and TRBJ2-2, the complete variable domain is DVKVTQSSRYLVKRTGEKVFLECVQDMDHENMFWYRQDPGLGLRLIYFSYDVKMKEKGDIPEGYSVSREKKERFSLILESASTNQTSMYLCASSAFGIPDTGELFFGEGSRLTVL.

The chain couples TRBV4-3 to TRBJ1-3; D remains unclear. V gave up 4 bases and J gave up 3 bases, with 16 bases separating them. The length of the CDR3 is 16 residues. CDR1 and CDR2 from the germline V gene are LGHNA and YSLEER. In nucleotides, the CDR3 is TGCGCCAGCAGCCTAGCCCCCCGGGGTATTGGAAACACCATATATTTT. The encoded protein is CASSLAPRGIGNTIYF.

The CDR3 reads CASSDGASYEQYF. DNA of the CDR3: TGCGCCAGCAGCGACGGTGCATCCTACGAGCAGTACTTC. The genes are TRBV4-1 and TRBJ2-7; D not resolved. Trimming removed 5 bases at V and 1 base at J, with 9 bases between. This CDR3 has 13 residues. Germline V gives CDR1 MGHRA, CDR2 YSYEKL.

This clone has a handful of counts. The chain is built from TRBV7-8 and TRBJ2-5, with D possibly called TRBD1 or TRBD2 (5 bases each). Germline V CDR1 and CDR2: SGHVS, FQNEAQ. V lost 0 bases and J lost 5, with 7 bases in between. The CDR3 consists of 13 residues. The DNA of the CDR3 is TGTGCCAGCAGCTTAGCCGGGGCGGAGACCCAGTACTTC. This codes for CASSLAGAETQYF.

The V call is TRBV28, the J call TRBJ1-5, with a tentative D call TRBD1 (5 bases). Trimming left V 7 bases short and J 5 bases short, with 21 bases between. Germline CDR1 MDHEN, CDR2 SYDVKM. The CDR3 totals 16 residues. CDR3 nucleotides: TGTGCCAGCACCTCCCGGGACTCGAGCCCCTATCAGCCCCAGCATTTT. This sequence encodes CASTSRDSSPYQPQHF.

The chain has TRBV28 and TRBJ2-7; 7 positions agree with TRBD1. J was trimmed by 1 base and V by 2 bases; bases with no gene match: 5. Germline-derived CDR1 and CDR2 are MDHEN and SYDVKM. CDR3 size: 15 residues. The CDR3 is CASSLTTGRSYEQYF. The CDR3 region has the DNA TGTGCCAGCAGTTTAACGACAGGGCGGTCCTACGAGCAGTACTTC.